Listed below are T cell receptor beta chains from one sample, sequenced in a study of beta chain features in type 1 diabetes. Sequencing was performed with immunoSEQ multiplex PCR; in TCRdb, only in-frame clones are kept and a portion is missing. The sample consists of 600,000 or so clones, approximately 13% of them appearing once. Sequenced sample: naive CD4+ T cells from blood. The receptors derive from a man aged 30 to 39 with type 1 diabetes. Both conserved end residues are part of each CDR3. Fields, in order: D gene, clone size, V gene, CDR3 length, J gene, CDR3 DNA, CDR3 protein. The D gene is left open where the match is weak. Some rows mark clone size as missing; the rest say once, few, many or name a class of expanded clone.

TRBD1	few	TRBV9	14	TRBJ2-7	TGTGCCAGCAGCCCTCCGGGACAGTGGAATGAGCAGTACTTC	CASSPPGQWNEQYF
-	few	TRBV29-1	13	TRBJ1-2	TGCAGCGTCAGTAATCGGGGTAACTATGGCTACACCTTC	CSVSNRGNYGYTF
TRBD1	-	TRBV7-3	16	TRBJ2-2	TGTGCCAGCAGCCCGGGACAGGGCGCGGTGGACGGGGAGCTGTTTTTT	CASSPGQGAVDGELFF
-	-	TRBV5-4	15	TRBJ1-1	TGTGCCAGCAGCTTTCGGGGGAAGGGTTACACTGAAGCTTTCTTT	CASSFRGKGYTEAFF
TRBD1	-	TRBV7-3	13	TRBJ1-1	TGTGCCAGCAGCCCACAGGGGGACACTGAAGCTTTCTTT	CASSPQGDTEAFF
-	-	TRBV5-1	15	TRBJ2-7	TGCGCCAGCAGCTTGGTGGAAACAGGAACCTACGAGCAGTACTTC	CASSLVETGTYEQYF
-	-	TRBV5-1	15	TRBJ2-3	TGCGCCAGCAGCTTGGGGCGAACCGGGACGGGTACGCAGTATTTT	CASSLGRTGTGTQYF
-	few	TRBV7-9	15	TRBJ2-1	TGTGCCAGCAGCTTATCGGGGGCCTTCTACAATGAGCAGTTCTTC	CASSLSGAFYNEQFF
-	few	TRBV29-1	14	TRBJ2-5	TGCAGCGTTGAATGGCGGACGCCAGGAGAGACCCAGTACTTC	CSVEWRTPGETQYF
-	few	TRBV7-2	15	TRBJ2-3	TGTGCCAGCAGCCCCCTAGGGGTTGGGACAGATACGCAGTATTTT	CASSPLGVGTDTQYF
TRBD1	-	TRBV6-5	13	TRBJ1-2	TGTGCCAGCAGTTCCAGACAGGGCCACGGCTACACCTTC	CASSSRQGHGYTF
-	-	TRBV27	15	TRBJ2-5	TGTGCCAGCAGCCCCGGGGGGCTGGGACAAGAGACCCAGTACTTC	CASSPGGLGQETQYF
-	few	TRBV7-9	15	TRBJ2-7	TGTGCCAGCAGCTTACCAGGGTCAAGCTCCTACGAGCAGTACTTC	CASSLPGSSSYEQYF
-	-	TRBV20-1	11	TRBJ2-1	TGCAGTGCTAGAGCCCGACCCGAGCAGTTCTTC	CSARARPEQFF
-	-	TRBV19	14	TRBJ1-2	TGTGCCAGTAAACCCAACAGGGAGGACTATGGCTACACCTTC	CASKPNREDYGYTF
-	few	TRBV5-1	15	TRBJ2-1	TGCGCCAGCAGCTTCCATCGAGACTCCTACAATGAGCAGTTCTTC	CASSFHRDSYNEQFF
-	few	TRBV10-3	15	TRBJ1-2	TGTGCCATCAGTGAGTCGGAGAGGGATCGTAATGGCTACACCTTC	CAISESERDRNGYTF
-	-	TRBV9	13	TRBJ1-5	TGTGCCAGCAGCGTTAGGGCCGATCAGCCCCAGCATTTT	CASSVRADQPQHF
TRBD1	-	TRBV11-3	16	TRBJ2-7	TGTGCCAGCAGCTTGGGGACAGTGAGCCTCTCCTACGAGCAGTACTTC	CASSLGTVSLSYEQYF
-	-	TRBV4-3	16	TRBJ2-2	TGCGCCAGCAGCCAAGATAATAGCCCTGCCACCGGGGAGCTGTTTTTT	CASSQDNSPATGELFF
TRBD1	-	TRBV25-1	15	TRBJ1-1	TGTGCCAGCAGTGACTCCTGGACAGGAGGCACTGAAGCTTTCTTT	CASSDSWTGGTEAFF
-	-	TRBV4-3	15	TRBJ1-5	TGCGCCAGCAGCCAAGGACAGGCTGATGATCAGCCCCAGCATTTT	CASSQGQADDQPQHF
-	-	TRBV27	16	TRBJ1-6	TGTGCCAGCAGCCTGGCCGGGGGGGGCGTAAGTTCACCCCTCCACTTT	CASSLAGGGVSSPLHF
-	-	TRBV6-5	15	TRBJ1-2	TGTGCCAGCAGTTACTCGATCAGTGGAGTTTATGGCTACACCTTC	CASSYSISGVYGYTF
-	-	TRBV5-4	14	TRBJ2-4	TGTGCCAGCAGCCCCGCCGGAGGAGAAAACATTCAGTACTTC	CASSPAGGENIQYF
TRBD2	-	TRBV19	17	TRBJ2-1	TGTGCCAGTAGTATGGTAGCGGGGGGGCCTTCCTACAATGAGCAGTTCTTC	CASSMVAGGPSYNEQFF